The 27 T cell receptor beta chains below all came from one sample that was sequenced in a study of blood T cell repertoires in COVID-19 (dated by TCRdb to 2018 to 2020). Library method: the immunoSEQ multiplex PCR assay. Sourced from immuneACCESS, this table was stored by TCRdb with only in-frame sequences that have V and J called. A share of the clones is absent; for the studies checked, an unresolved V gene accounts for under half, and the remainder has no known explanation. This sample comprises 65,000 to 70,000 clones, about four fifths of them detected only once. The top ten clonotypes cover roughly 6% of the sample. The sequencing input was peripheral blood. Receptor source: a woman in her fifties or sixties with acute or convalescent COVID-19.

This chain uses TRBV10-3 with TRBJ1-4; D may be TRBD1 (5 bases). With 4 bases removed from V and 0 bases from J, the gap between germline ends came to 9 bases. CDR1 is ENHRY, CDR2 SYGVKD, per germline. The CDR3 contains 15 residues. CDR3 sequence: CAISAGHSTNEKLFF. As DNA, the CDR3 is TGTGCCATCAGTGCCGGACACTCAACTAATGAAAAACTGTTTTTT.

This clone was found a few times. This rearrangement joins TRBV7-9 to TRBJ2-4; 11 bases align to TRBD2. Germline V lookup: CDR1 SEHNR, CDR2 FQNEAQ (reference sequence). CDR3 length equals 18 residues. V gave up 4 bases and J gave up 1 base; unmatched junction bases: 9. For the CDR3, the DNA is TGTGCCAGCAGCTCCCCTCCCCGACTAGCGGGGGCCAAAAACATTCAGTACTTC. Amino acids: CASSSPPRLAGAKNIQYF. The variable domain in full, completed from reference TRBV7-9 and TRBJ2-4, reads DTGVSQNPRHKITKRGQNVTFRCDPISEHNRLYWYRQTLGQGPEFLTYFQNEAQLEKSRLLSDRFSAERPKGSFSTLEIQRTEQGDSAMYLCASSSPPRLAGAKNIQYFGAGTRLSVL.

The chain combines TRBV6-5 with TRBJ1-6; TRBD1 is a possible D gene (5 bases). In germline, CDR1 is MNHEY, CDR2 SVGAGI. V gave up 6 bases and J gave up 7 bases, with 16 bases separating them. This CDR3 spans 15 amino acids. The chain's CDR3 is CASRPPQGMNSPLHF. The CDR3 DNA sequence: TGTGCCAGCAGGCCTCCCCAGGGAATGAATTCACCCCTCCACTTT.

This clone was detected only a few times. The chain joins TRBV3-1 (or the pseudogene TRBV3-2) to TRBJ2-1; TRBD2 agrees at 8 bases. CDR3 length: 15 amino acids. Germline values: CDR1 LGHDT, CDR2 YNNKEL (reference sequence). V dropped 5 bases and J dropped 10; count of bases not matched to a gene: 13. CDR3 residues: CASSARGWRGAEQFF. The CDR3 DNA reads as TGTGCCAGCAGCGCCCGGGGATGGCGGGGGGCGGAGCAGTTCTTC.

This clone was counted only a few times. J is TRBJ1-2 and V is TRBV6-1; D not resolved. The CDR3 totals 12 residues. Looked up from germline, CDR1 is MNHNS and CDR2 is SASEGT. V was trimmed by 5 bases and J by 6 bases, leaving 10 bases between them. CDR3 sequence: CASSPPGDGYTF. The CDR3, as DNA: TGTGCCAGCAGTCCCCCCGGGGATGGCTACACCTTC.

The chain couples TRBV2 to TRBJ1-1; no definite D call. Trimming shortened V by 6 bases and J by 2 bases, and 7 bases separated the two germline ends. This CDR3 is built from 12 residues. Germline loops: CDR1 SNHLY, CDR2 FYNNEI. In DNA form, the CDR3 reads TGTGCCAGCAGCACCTATAACACTGAAGCTTTCTTT. It specifies CASSTYNTEAFF.

The genes are TRBV5-1 and TRBJ2-3, with D maybe TRBD2 (6 bases). V shed 4 bases and J shed 1 base, with 13 bases lying between them. Per the germline V gene, CDR1 is SGHRS and CDR2 is YFSETQ. The CDR3 is made up of 15 amino acids. The CDR3 coding sequence is TGCGCCAGCAGCGTTACGGGACTCGGCACAGATACGCAGTATTTT. This codes for CASSVTGLGTDTQYF.

This clone showed up just a few times. This chain uses TRBV3-1 (or the pseudogene TRBV3-2) with TRBJ1-4; possible D gene TRBD1, 5 bases. V gave up 3 bases and J gave up 6 bases, with 23 bases separating them. CDR1 LGHDT and CDR2 YNNKEL come from the germline V gene (reference sequence). This CDR3 has 18 residues. Here the CDR3 reads CASSHAPFDRRVDEKLFF. The CDR3 bases are TGTGCCAGCAGCCATGCTCCCTTTGACAGACGGGTGGATGAAAAACTGTTTTTT.

This clone was counted once. CDR3 sequence (DNA): TGCAGTGCTTATCGAGAGACCCAGTACTTC. It yields the protein CSAYRETQYF. The V call is TRBV20-1, the J call TRBJ2-5, with D hard to call. This CDR3 is 10 amino acids long. The germline gives CDR1 DFQATT, CDR2 SNEGSKA (reference sequence). V lost 5 bases and J 4 bases, leaving 5 bases between the germline ends.

J is TRBJ2-6 and V is TRBV27, with 7 bases identical to TRBD2. CDR1 is MNHEY, CDR2 SMNVEV, per germline (reference sequence). This CDR3 spans 16 amino acids. The V segment lost 4 bases and the J segment 2 bases; nucleotides outside the gene matches: 5. DNA of the CDR3: TGTGCCAGCAGTTGGGGGGGTGGGACTGGGGCCAACGTCCTGACTTTC. The encoded protein is CASSWGGGTGANVLTF. Full variable domain (missing parts from reference TRBV27 and TRBJ2-6): EAQVTQNPRYLITVTGKKLTVTCSQNMNHEYMSWYRQDPGLGLRQIYYSMNVEVTDKGDVPEGYKVSRKEKRNFPLILESPSPNQTSLYFCASSWGGGTGANVLTFGAGSRLTVL.

J is TRBJ2-7 and V is TRBV7-3; a possible D gene is TRBD2 (6 bases). The V end lost 0 bases, the J end lost 5 bases, and 8 bases lay between the germline ends. Germline V gives CDR1 SGHTA, CDR2 FQGTGA. This CDR3 is built from 13 residues. CDR3 DNA: TGTGCCAGCAGCTTAACGCGGGATCACGAGCAGTACTTC. It yields the protein CASSLTRDHEQYF.

The rearrangement uses TRBV20-1 and TRBJ2-1, with D hard to call. V was cut by 3 bases and J by 7 bases, with 10 bases left in between. The CDR3 loop spans 12 amino acids. The germline gives CDR1 DFQATT, CDR2 SNEGSKA (reference sequence). CDR3 DNA sequence: TGCAGTGCTAGTTCTCTCGGGAATGAGCAGTTCTTC. Its protein is CSASSLGNEQFF.

Details on this clone: One end of the junction varies from germline; a read error may be responsible. This sequence joins TRBV7-7 and TRBJ2-1; TRBD2 is a possible D gene (6 bases). This CDR3 spans 14 amino acids. CDR1 SSHAT and CDR2 FNYEAQ come from the germline V gene (reference sequence). The CDR3 protein is CASSFRLGLNEQFF. The CDR3 DNA is TGTGCTAGCAGCTTTCGGCTGGGACTCAATGAGCAGTTCTTC.

This chain connects TRBV27 to TRBJ2-3; a possible D gene is TRBD1 (5 bases). Germline lookup yields CDR1 MNHEY and CDR2 SMNVEV (reference sequence). V was cut by 3 bases and J by 2 bases, with 9 bases left in between. This CDR3 has 14 amino acids. The CDR3 DNA sequence: TGTGCCAGCAGTTTCCACAGGATCACAGATACGCAGTATTTT. It is translated as CASSFHRITDTQYF.

In regard to this clone: The same CDR3 is also encoded by other DNA sequences in this sample. This chain connects TRBV7-9 to TRBJ1-4; TRBD1 is a possible D gene (6 bases). This CDR3 contains 13 residues. Germline CDR1 SEHNR, CDR2 FQNEAQ (reference sequence). V dropped 5 bases and J dropped 8 bases, with 12 bases sitting between them. The DNA for the CDR3 is TGTGCCAGCAGCCCACAGGGAGGGGAAAAACTGTTTTTT. Translating gives CASSPQGGEKLFF.

This clone was recorded at least ten times. This chain uses TRBV6-5 with TRBJ2-1; 7 positions match TRBD2. J gave up 8 bases and V 5 bases, and 12 bases lay outside the gene matches. Germline-derived CDR1 and CDR2 are MNHEY and SVGAGI. This CDR3 is 15 amino acids long. The CDR3 region has the DNA TGTGCCAGCAGTACAGTCCTTGGGAGGGAGGATGAGCAGTTCTTC. It yields the protein CASSTVLGREDEQFF.

The chain joins TRBV7-2 to TRBJ2-3, with D uncertain. V was shortened by 4 bases and J by 4 bases, with 12 bases between the two germline ends. The CDR3 extends over 14 amino acids. Per germline, CDR1 SGHTA and CDR2 FQGNSA. The CDR3 reads CASSSRVVSDTQYF. The DNA of the CDR3 is TGTGCCAGCAGCTCACGGGTAGTCTCAGATACGCAGTATTTT. Complete variable domain (other parts from reference TRBV7-2 and TRBJ2-3): GAGVSQSPSNKVTEKGKDVELRCDPISGHTALYWYRQSLGQGLEFLIYFQGNSAPDKSGLPSDRFSAERTGGSVSTLTIQRTQQEDSAVYLCASSSRVVSDTQYFGPGTRLTVL.

The chain has TRBV27 and TRBJ2-7, with 7 bases aligning to TRBD1. This CDR3 contains 14 residues. V shed 6 bases and J 0 bases; nucleotides not matched to a gene: 5. Germline CDR1 MNHEY, CDR2 SMNVEV (reference sequence). For the CDR3, the DNA is TGTGCCAGCAGCGCGACAGGGACCTCCTACGAGCAGTACTTC. Its translation: CASSATGTSYEQYF.

The chain has TRBV6-5 and TRBJ1-4; a possible D gene is TRBD1 (5 bases). The V end was cut by 7 bases, the J end by 5 bases, with 14 bases between. The germline CDR1 and CDR2 sequences are MNHEY and SVGAGI. The CDR3 loop spans 14 amino acids. CDR3 sequence (DNA): TGTGCCAGCAACATGGCGGGGCGAAATGAAAAACTGTTTTTT. This gives the protein CASNMAGRNEKLFF.

There are a few counts of this clone. This chain joins TRBV12-3 or TRBV12-4 and TRBJ2-1; 7 bases are a match to TRBD2. This CDR3 comprises 13 residues. Trimming removed 6 bases from V and 4 bases from J; junction bases left unmatched: 3. The CDR3 region is CASRGGLYNEQFF. In DNA, the CDR3 is TGTGCCAGCAGGGGGGGGTTATACAATGAGCAGTTCTTC.

The chain links TRBV5-1 to TRBJ2-7, with TRBD1 matching 7 bases. Germline V lookup: CDR1 SGHRS, CDR2 YFSETQ. The J segment lost 2 bases and the V segment lost 3 bases, leaving 2 bases of the junction unmatched. This CDR3 comprises 13 residues. CDR3 protein: CASSSDRAYEQYF. As DNA, the CDR3 is TGCGCCAGCAGCTCCGACAGGGCCTACGAGCAGTACTTC. The full variable domain, in which reference TRBV5-1 and TRBJ2-7 provide the parts outside the CDR3, is KAGVTQTPRYLIKTRGQQVTLSCSPISGHRSVSWYQQTPGQGLQFLFEYFSETQRNKGNFPGRFSGRQFSNSRSEMNVSTLELGDSALYLCASSSDRAYEQYFGPGTRLTVT.

In its sample, this clone was seen a few times. The CDR3 reads CSVEDPRRGKLFF. The DNA for the CDR3 is TGCAGCGTTGAAGATCCCCGACGAGGGAAACTGTTTTTT. The chain carries TRBV29-1 and TRBJ1-4; no definite D call. CDR1 and CDR2 (germline): SQVTM, ANQGSEA. The V gene lost 0 bases and the J gene lost 11 bases, with 13 bases spanning the gap. The CDR3 extends over 13 amino acids.

V is TRBV6-2 or TRBV6-3 and J is TRBJ2-7, with unresolved D. CDR1 and CDR2 (germline): MNHEY, SVGEGT. The V gene lost 4 bases and the J gene lost 1 base, with 8 bases spanning the gap. This CDR3 comprises 13 residues. Here the CDR3 reads CASSLGRSYEQYF. For the CDR3, the DNA is TGTGCCAGCAGTTTAGGCAGGTCCTACGAGCAGTACTTC.

The J gene is TRBJ2-7, the V gene TRBV6-5; D is perhaps TRBD1 (6 bases). V lost 6 bases and J lost 6, with 12 bases in between. The CDR3 has 12 amino acids. The germline CDR1 and CDR2 sequences are MNHEY and SVGAGI. The CDR3 loop is CASSPQGFEQYF. The CDR3 DNA follows: TGTGCCAGCAGCCCACAGGGATTCGAGCAGTACTTC.

V is TRBV6-5 and J is TRBJ1-1, with TRBD1 matching 9 bases. The germline V gene has CDR1 MNHEY and CDR2 SVGAGI. The CDR3 loop spans 14 amino acids. Trimming took 10 bases from V and 0 from J; bases not matched to a gene: 6. CDR3 sequence (DNA): TGTGCCACGGGACAGGGCCCGATGAACACTGAAGCTTTCTTT. It encodes CATGQGPMNTEAFF.

A few counts support this clone. The chain carries TRBV6-6 and TRBJ1-5, with a possible D match to TRBD1 (5 bases). Germline CDR1 reads MNHNY; CDR2 reads SVGAGI (reference sequence). The V gene lost 5 bases and the J gene lost 2 bases, with 10 bases spanning the gap. This CDR3 region has 14 residues. DNA for the CDR3: TGTGCCAGCAGTCGAGGGGCCGGCAATCAGCCCCAGCATTTT. It codes for CASSRGAGNQPQHF.

The V and J genes are TRBV6-5 and TRBJ2-5, with 7 positions matching TRBD1. Germline loops: CDR1 MNHEY, CDR2 SVGAGI. V lost 5 bases to trimming and J lost 5 bases; unmatched junction nucleotides: 8. The CDR3 sequence is 14 residues long. The CDR3 nucleotides read TGTGCCAGCAGTCAACCGGGACAGAGGGAGACCCAGTACTTC. Translation: CASSQPGQRETQYF.